This section outlines one T cell receptor beta chain sequence together with its context. Its antigen is currently not known. No much larger clonotype is one base removed from it; base qualities were not supplied. This specimen belongs to a study of CD8+CD57+ T cells in acquired aplastic anemia (dated by TCRdb to about 2018). In the study overall: Extracted DNA from sorted CD4+ and CD8+ cells averaged about 2.9 ug, ranging from roughly 0.2 to 30 ug. CD8+CD57+ expansion was defined as frequency above the mean frequency observed in healthy subjects.

CDR1 DFQATT and CDR2 SNEGSKA were looked up in the germline V gene (reference sequence). V is cut back by 6 bases and J by 4 bases, with 16 bases in the junction unmatched. The CDR3 has 16 amino acids, counting the end cysteine and phenylalanine. Only CDR3 DNA is held: 48 bases, read in frame from base 1. Genomic DNA served as template for TCR beta VDJ combination and CDR3 sequence profiling. An Illumina HiSeq 2000 was used for TCR repertoire sequencing. On the authors' methods: TRBV/TRBJ rearrangement plots, CDR3 size and DJ length profiles, and Simpson's diversity index were used to assess repertoires. The most abundant DNA sequence in the deep sequencing data was taken as the immunodominant clone. CDR3 amino acid sequences were screened for sharing across subjects and compared with published repertoires and the VDJdb database. In-frame beta chains were kept once TCRdb had trimmed the public reads at Q25 with fastp and called clones with MiXCR. Here each entry gathers all rows of one CDR3 protein and keeps the most common genes and DNA. These V and J calls originate from TCRdb's pipeline instead of the authors' own analysis. Within this sample are over 250,000 distinct CDR3 sequences, with under 60% of them counted one time only. The top ten clonotypes cover 1.3% of the sample.

Patients chosen for sequencing had shown expansion of CD8+CD57+ cells by flow cytometry. Severe acquired aplastic anemia was diagnosed in all patients according to International Study of Aplastic Anemia and Agranulocytosis and Camitta criteria. Patients had received no therapy at the time of blood sampling. In the study, sorted CD4+ and CD8+ blood T cells from patients with severe aplastic anemia and from healthy subjects underwent deep sequencing of TCR repertoires. In the USA, patient enrollment took place under clinicaltrials.gov protocols 00001620, 01623167, 00001397, 00071045, 00081523 and 00961064. Ficoll-Paque density gradient centrifugation was used to isolate peripheral blood mononuclear cells. Before DNA extraction, CD4+ and CD8+ T cells were sorted by FACS or by magnetic beads. Findings and caveats that apply to the study as a whole: Nearly 30 CD8+ CDR3 sequences were found in both patients and controls but appeared to be highly expressed in patients and within the immunodominant clones of the patients. No significant difference in CD8+ Simpson's diversity was found between patients and healthy controls (P=0.060).

The sequence is built from TRBV20-1 and TRBJ1-1, with TRBD1 matching 8 junction bases. This TCR was recovered from a human donor with aplastic anemia. Sequencing used sorted CD4+, CD8+, or CD8+CD57+ T cells (not recorded which) from PBMCs. DNA sequence: TGCAGTGCAACGGGACTAGCGGGACAGGTCATCACTGAAGCTTTCTTT. Translated, this is CSATGLAGQVITEAFF.